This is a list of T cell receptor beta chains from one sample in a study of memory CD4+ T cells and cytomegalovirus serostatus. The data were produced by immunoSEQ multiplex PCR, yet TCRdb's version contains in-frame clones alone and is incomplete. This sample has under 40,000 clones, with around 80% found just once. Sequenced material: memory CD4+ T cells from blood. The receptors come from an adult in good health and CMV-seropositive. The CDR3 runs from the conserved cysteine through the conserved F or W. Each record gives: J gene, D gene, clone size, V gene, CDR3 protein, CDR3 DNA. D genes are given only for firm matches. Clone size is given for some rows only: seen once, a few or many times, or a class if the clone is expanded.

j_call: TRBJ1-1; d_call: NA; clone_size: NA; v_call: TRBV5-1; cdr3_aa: CASSPEGWDTEAFF; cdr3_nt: TGCGCCAGCAGCCCGGAGGGGTGGGACACTGAAGCTTTCTTT
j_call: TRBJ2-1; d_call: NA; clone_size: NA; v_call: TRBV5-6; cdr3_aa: CASSYGHKYNEQFF; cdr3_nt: TGTGCCAGCAGCTACGGACATAAATACAATGAGCAGTTCTTC
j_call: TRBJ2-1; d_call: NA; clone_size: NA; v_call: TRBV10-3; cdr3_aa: CATLSSERRNEQFF; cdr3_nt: TGTGCCACCCTCAGTAGCGAGCGGAGAAATGAGCAGTTCTTC
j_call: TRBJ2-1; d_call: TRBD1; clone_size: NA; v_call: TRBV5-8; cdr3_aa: CASSIPGTGKYNEQFF; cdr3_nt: TGTGCCAGCAGCATCCCGGGGACAGGGAAGTACAATGAGCAGTTCTTC
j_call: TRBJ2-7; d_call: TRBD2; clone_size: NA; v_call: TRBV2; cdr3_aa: CASSLRTSGTGGEQYF; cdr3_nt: TGTGCCAGCAGCCTCCGGACTAGCGGGACTGGGGGCGAGCAGTACTTC
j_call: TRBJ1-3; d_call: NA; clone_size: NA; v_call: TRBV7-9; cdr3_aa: CASSLAAGTGNTIYF; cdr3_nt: TGTGCCAGCAGCTTAGCGGCAGGGACTGGAAACACCATATATTTT
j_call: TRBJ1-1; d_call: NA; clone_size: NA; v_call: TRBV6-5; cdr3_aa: CATQSPGAIEKAFF; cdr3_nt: TGTGCCACTCAATCGCCGGGGGCCATCGAGAAAGCTTTCTTT
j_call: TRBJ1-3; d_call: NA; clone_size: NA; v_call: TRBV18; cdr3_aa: CASSLTTRQEGSGNTIYF; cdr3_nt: TGTGCCAGCTCCCTGACGACCCGACAGGAAGGCTCTGGAAACACCATATATTTT
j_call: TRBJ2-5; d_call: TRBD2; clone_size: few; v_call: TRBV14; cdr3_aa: CASSPLAGVVETQYF; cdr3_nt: TGTGCCAGCAGCCCACTAGCGGGGGTTGTAGAGACCCAGTACTTC
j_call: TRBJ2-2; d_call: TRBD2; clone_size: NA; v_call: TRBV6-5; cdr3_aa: CASTPAGGTGELFF; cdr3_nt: TGTGCCAGCACCCCAGCGGGAGGAACCGGGGAGCTGTTTTTT
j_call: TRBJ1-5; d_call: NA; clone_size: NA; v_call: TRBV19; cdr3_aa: CASSSSQGVSNQPQHF; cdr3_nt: TGTGCCAGTAGTAGCTCACAGGGTGTGAGCAATCAGCCCCAGCATTTT
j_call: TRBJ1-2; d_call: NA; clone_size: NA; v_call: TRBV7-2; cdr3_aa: CASSLASVGGYTF; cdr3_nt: TGTGCCAGCAGCTTAGCATCCGTGGGGGGCTACACCTTC
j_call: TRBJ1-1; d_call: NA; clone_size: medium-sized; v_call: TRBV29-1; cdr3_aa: CSVGGGKGAFF; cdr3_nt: TGCAGCGTTGGTGGGGGCAAAGGAGCTTTCTTT
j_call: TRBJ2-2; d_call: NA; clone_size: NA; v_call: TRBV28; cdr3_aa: CASSLLQNTGELFF; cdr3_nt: TGTGCCAGCAGTTTACTCCAGAACACCGGGGAGCTGTTTTTT
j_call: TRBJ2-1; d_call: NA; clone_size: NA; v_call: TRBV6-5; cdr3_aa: CASSYEQGPYNEQFF; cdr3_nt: TGTGCCAGCAGTTACGAGCAGGGTCCCTACAATGAGCAGTTCTTC
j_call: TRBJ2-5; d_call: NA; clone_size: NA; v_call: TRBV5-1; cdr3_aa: CASSGAGARETQYF; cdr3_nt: TGCGCCAGCAGTGGGGCGGGGGCGCGGGAGACCCAGTACTTC
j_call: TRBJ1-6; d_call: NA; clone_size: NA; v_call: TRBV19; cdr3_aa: CASSIGSRTDSPLHF; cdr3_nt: TGTGCCAGTAGTATCGGATCTCGGACGGATTCACCCCTCCACTTT
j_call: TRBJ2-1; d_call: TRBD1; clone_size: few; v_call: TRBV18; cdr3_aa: CASSGQGMIGGEQFF; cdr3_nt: TGTGCCAGCTCAGGACAGGGTATGATCGGTGGTGAGCAGTTCTTC
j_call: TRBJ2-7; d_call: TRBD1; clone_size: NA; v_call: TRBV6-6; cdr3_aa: CASSYGRGYYEQYF; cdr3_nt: TGTGCCAGCAGTTACGGCAGGGGGTACTACGAGCAGTACTTC
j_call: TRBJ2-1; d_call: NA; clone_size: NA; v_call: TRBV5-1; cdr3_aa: CASSFLMSSYNEQFF; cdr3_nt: TGCGCCAGCAGCTTCTTAATGAGCTCCTACAATGAGCAGTTCTTC
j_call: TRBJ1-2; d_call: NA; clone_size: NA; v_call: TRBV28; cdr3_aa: CASSLYRANYGYTF; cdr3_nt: TGTGCCAGCAGTTTATACAGGGCTAACTATGGCTACACCTTC
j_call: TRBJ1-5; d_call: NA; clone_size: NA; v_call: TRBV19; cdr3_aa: CASSMWNQPQHF; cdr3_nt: TGTGCCAGTAGTATGTGGAACCAGCCCCAGCATTTT
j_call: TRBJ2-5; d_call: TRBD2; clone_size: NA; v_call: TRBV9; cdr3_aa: CASSGEAGDQETQYF; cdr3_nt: TGTGCCAGCAGCGGAGAAGCGGGGGACCAAGAGACCCAGTACTTC
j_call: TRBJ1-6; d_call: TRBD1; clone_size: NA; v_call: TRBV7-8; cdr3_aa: CASSQRQGRTPLHF; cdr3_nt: TGTGCCAGCAGCCAGCGACAGGGGAGGACACCCCTCCACTTT
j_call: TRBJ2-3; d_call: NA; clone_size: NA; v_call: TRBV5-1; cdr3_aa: CASSRGDPGTDTQYF; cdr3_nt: TGCGCCAGCAGTAGGGGGGACCCTGGCACAGATACGCAGTATTTT
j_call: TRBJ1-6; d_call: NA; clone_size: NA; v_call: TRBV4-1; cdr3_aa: CASSQEVSVNNSPLHF; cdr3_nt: TGCGCCAGCAGCCAAGAAGTGTCGGTTAATAATTCACCCCTCCACTTT
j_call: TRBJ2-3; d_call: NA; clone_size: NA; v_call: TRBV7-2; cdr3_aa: CASSLGPQTDTQYF; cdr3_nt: TGTGCCAGCAGCTTAGGGCCCCAAACAGATACGCAGTATTTT
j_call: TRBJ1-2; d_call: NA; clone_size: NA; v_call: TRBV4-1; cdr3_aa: CASSQVGGTGYGYTF; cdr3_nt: TGCGCCAGCAGCCAAGTAGGAGGGACTGGCTATGGCTACACCTTC
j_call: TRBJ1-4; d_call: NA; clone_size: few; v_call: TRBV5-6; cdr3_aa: CASSGGRGRKLFF; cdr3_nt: TGTGCCAGCAGCGGAGGGCGCGGACGTAAACTGTTTTTT
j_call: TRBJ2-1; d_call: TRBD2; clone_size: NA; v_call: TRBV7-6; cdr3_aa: CASSPTSGRAYNEQFF; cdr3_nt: TGTGCCAGCAGCCCCACTAGCGGGAGGGCCTACAATGAGCAGTTCTTC